The clone carrying this T cell receptor (beta chain) has just a few counts. Germline V gene data show CDR1 as MDHEN and CDR2 as SYDVKM. The CDR3 extends over 15 amino acids. Trimming removed 6 bases from V and 1 base from J, with 14 bases in between. The data derive from a study of T-cell reconstitution after alpha-beta-depleted transplantation in children. Preparation of the TCRbeta library was carried out with unique molecular identifiers. TCRdb passed the PCR reads through MiXCR, listing each CDR3 protein once. The table records a few hundred thousand distinct CDR3 sequences, about a fifth of them present only once.

This chain joins TRBV28 and TRBJ2-3, with D possibly being TRBD1 (5 bases). The sequencing here drew on PBMCs from the stem cell graft donor, taken from the stem cell graft. The receptor was isolated from a human donor who donated a stem cell graft to a child with acute myeloid leukemia. This CDR3 is CASRTAGYGTDTQYF. The CDR3 region has the DNA TGTGCCAGCAGGACCGCAGGGTATGGCACAGATACGCAGTATTTT.